What follows are 27 T cell receptor beta chains derived from one specimen sequenced in a study of CD8+ T cells in alopecia areata. The treatment here: oral pan-JAK inhibitor, 5-10 mg twice daily. Extracted RNA was reverse transcribed into cDNA, the sequencing template. The method was immunoSEQ multiplex PCR; TCRdb's version includes in-frame clones alone and lacks a portion of them. The data show under 200,000 clones, around three fifths seen once. This specimen was CD4+ T cells sorted from blood, taken at week 24, from a patient treated with tofacitinib. The origin of the receptors is a human donor with alopecia areata.

This clone was counted only a few times. The CDR3 coding sequence is TGTGCCAGCAGTCCGGACAGGGCGTCGGGCTACACCTTC. Protein sequence: CASSPDRASGYTF. The gene calls are TRBV27 and TRBJ1-2, with 8 bases lining up with TRBD1. The germline gives CDR1 MNHEY, CDR2 SMNVEV (reference sequence). This CDR3 has 13 amino acids. The V and J ends lost 5 bases and 8 bases, in that order; junction bases with no gene match: 7.

The chain uses TRBV6-1 and TRBJ2-6, with 8 nucleotides matching TRBD1. CDR1 MNHNS and CDR2 SASEGT come from the germline V gene. The CDR3 length is 17 residues. V gave up 3 bases and J gave up 0 bases; unmatched junction bases: 4. This CDR3 reads CASSETGVRSGANVLTF. CDR3 bases: TGTGCCAGCAGTGAGACAGGGGTGCGCTCTGGGGCCAACGTCCTGACTTTC.

The chain carries TRBV30 and TRBJ2-7, with a tentative D call TRBD2 (6 bases). Trimming removed 1 base from V and 4 bases from J, with 14 bases in between. Germline values: CDR1 GTSNPN, CDR2 SVGIG (reference sequence). The CDR3 is 14 residues long. The CDR3 DNA reads as TGTGCCTGGAGTGCGGGGATGGGAGGTTACGAGCAGTACTTC. Amino acids: CAWSAGMGGYEQYF.

The genes are TRBV30 and TRBJ1-2, with a weak D call TRBD1 (6 bases). Trimming took off 5 bases at V and 4 bases at J, with 14 bases between the two ends. Germline CDR1 reads GTSNPN; CDR2 reads SVGIG (reference sequence). The CDR3 covers 13 residues. The CDR3 reads CAWQIRDTYGYTF. CDR3 in DNA: TGTGCCTGGCAGATTCGGGACACCTATGGCTACACCTTC.

This rearrangement joins TRBV11-2 to TRBJ2-7, with D possibly TRBD2 on 5 matching bases. Germline lookup yields CDR1 SGHAT and CDR2 FQNNGV. CDR3 length: 15 amino acids. V was clipped by 4 bases and J by 6 bases, with 19 bases between them. The CDR3 spells CASSSSRRRGREQYF. CDR3 in DNA: TGTGCCAGCAGCTCCTCAAGGCGACGGGGTCGCGAGCAGTACTTC.

V gene TRBV30 combines with J gene TRBJ2-7; D is perhaps TRBD2 (7 bases). The CDR3 loop spans 14 amino acids. Germline loops: CDR1 GTSNPN, CDR2 SVGIG (reference sequence). V lost 5 bases, J lost 4 bases, and 18 bases lay in between. The CDR3 coding sequence is TGTGCCTGGGGGCGGGGGCCGGTGGGTTACGAGCAGTACTTC. This encodes CAWGRGPVGYEQYF.

The gene calls are TRBV19 and TRBJ1-2; no firm D call. V lost 10 bases to trimming and J lost 4 bases, with 16 bases between them. Germline V CDR1 and CDR2: LNHDA, SQIVND (reference sequence). This CDR3 region has 13 residues. The CDR3 DNA follows: TGTGCCATCCATTCTGCGTCCTCCTATGGCTACACCTTC. This encodes CAIHSASSYGYTF.

This clone was observed once. The V gene is TRBV9, the J gene TRBJ1-5; D is unresolved. CDR1 is SGDLS and CDR2 is YYNGEE in the germline V gene. Trimming left V 0 bases short and J 4 bases short, with 5 bases between. CDR3 length: 13 amino acids. The CDR3 region has the DNA TGTGCCAGCAGCGTAGGAGAGAATCAGCCCCAGCATTTT. Its translation is CASSVGENQPQHF. Full variable domain (outside the CDR3, taken from reference TRBV9 and TRBJ1-5): DSGVTQTPKHLITATGQRVTLRCSPRSGDLSVYWYQQSLDQGLQFLIQYYNGEERAKGNILERFSAQQFPDLHSELNLSSLELGDSALYFCASSVGENQPQHFGDGTRLSIL.

This rearrangement joins TRBV9 to TRBJ1-2, with TRBD1 matching over 9 bases. Germline CDR1 SGDLS, CDR2 YYNGEE. Trimming at V came to 3 bases and at J to 3 bases, leaving 6 bases not matched to a gene. The CDR3 is 15 residues long. For the CDR3, the DNA is TGTGCCAGCAGCGGACAGGGGGGAATTGACTATGGCTACACCTTC. This gives the protein CASSGQGGIDYGYTF.

Here the CDR3 DNA reads TGTGCCAGCAGCTTCGGCAGGGGAGGCTCTGGGGCCAACGTCCTGACTTTC. This sequence encodes CASSFGRGGSGANVLTF. This rearrangement joins TRBV5-6 to TRBJ2-6; the D gene could be TRBD1 or TRBD2 (6 bases each). The CDR3 loop spans 17 amino acids. Trimming took 2 bases from V and 0 from J, leaving 12 bases between them. Germline V gene lookup returns CDR1 SGHDT and CDR2 YYEEEE.

This chain joins TRBV25-1 and TRBJ2-7, with D unresolved. The CDR3 sequence is 15 residues long. Germline CDR1 MGHDK, CDR2 SYGVNS. Trimming cost V 1 base and J 1 base, with 11 bases left between them. CDR3 in amino acids: CASSEFPMGSYEQYF. The CDR3 nucleotides read TGTGCCAGCAGTGAATTCCCAATGGGGTCCTACGAGCAGTACTTC.

The CDR3 here is CASSPRTANTGELFF. DNA for the CDR3: TGTGCCAGCAGCCCCAGGACAGCGAACACCGGGGAGCTGTTTTTT. The chain couples TRBV6-5 to TRBJ2-2; possibly TRBD1 for D (6 bases). Trimming removed 6 bases from V and 0 bases from J, with 11 bases in between. Germline CDR1 reads MNHEY; CDR2 reads SVGAGI. The CDR3 covers 15 residues.

The chain is built from TRBV7-9 and TRBJ2-2; D is ambiguous. V was pared by 1 base and J by 2 bases, with 8 bases between. The CDR3 runs to 15 residues. The germline V gene encodes CDR1 SEHNR and CDR2 FQNEAQ (reference sequence). The CDR3 reads CASSLGVTNTGELFF. In DNA form, the CDR3 reads TGTGCCAGCAGCTTAGGCGTGACTAACACCGGGGAGCTGTTTTTT.

The chain uses TRBV7-9 and TRBJ1-3, with no clear D. V lost 5 bases and J lost 4, with 15 bases in between. The germline CDR1 and CDR2 sequences are SEHNR and FQNEAQ (reference sequence). There are 15 residues in the CDR3. CDR3: CASSPRGSSGNTIYF. The CDR3 DNA is TGTGCCAGCAGCCCCCGTGGCAGCTCCGGAAACACCATATATTTT.

This clone was detected only a few times. This chain connects TRBV5-8 to TRBJ2-1; 7 positions agree with TRBD2. This CDR3 comprises 15 residues. Germline CDR1 is SGHTS and CDR2 is YDEGEE. Trimming cost V 4 bases and J 7 bases; bases outside gene matches: 11. CDR3 amino acids: CASSPTWGGSNEQFF. As DNA, the CDR3 is TGTGCCAGCAGCCCTACTTGGGGGGGATCGAATGAGCAGTTCTTC.

The V call is TRBV11-2, the J call TRBJ2-2; 8 bases are shared with TRBD1. J gave up 0 bases and V 5 bases, and 8 bases lay outside the gene matches. The germline V gene has CDR1 SGHAT and CDR2 FQNNGV. This CDR3 has 17 amino acids. CDR3 bases: TGTGCCAGCAGCCAGTTCGGGGACAGGCCGAACACCGGGGAGCTGTTTTTT. Translation: CASSQFGDRPNTGELFF. The full variable domain, in which reference TRBV11-2 and TRBJ2-2 provide the parts outside the CDR3, is EAGVAQSPRYKIIEKRQSVAFWCNPISGHATLYWYQQILGQGPKLLIQFQNNGVVDDSQLPKDRFSAERLKGVDSTLKIQPAKLEDSAVYLCASSQFGDRPNTGELFFGEGSRLTVL.

This clone showed up just a few times. This rearrangement joins TRBV6-6 to TRBJ2-7, with D possibly TRBD1 on 6 matching bases. The CDR3 totals 13 residues. Trimming removed 8 bases from V and 2 bases from J, with 13 bases in between. Germline CDR1 and CDR2: MNHNY and SVGAGI (reference sequence). In DNA form, the CDR3 reads TGTGCCAGCTTTGGACAGCCAGCCTACGAGCAGTACTTC. This translates into CASFGQPAYEQYF.

V usage is TRBV4-1 and J usage is TRBJ2-3, with D hard to call. Germline lookup yields CDR1 MGHRA and CDR2 YSYEKL. Trimming left V 4 bases short and J 6 bases short, with 11 bases between. This CDR3 comprises 13 residues. CDR3 bases: TGCGCCAGCAGCCCGGCCCCAGCCGATACGCAGTATTTT. Amino acid sequence: CASSPAPADTQYF.

This clone was seen a handful of times. The V gene is TRBV6-5, the J gene TRBJ1-5; 8 bases map to TRBD1. V lost 5 bases and J lost 5; bases outside the gene matches: 5. This CDR3 contains 14 residues. Germline V CDR1 and CDR2: MNHEY, SVGAGI. CDR3 loop: CASSGDRGYQPQHF. CDR3 sequence (DNA): TGTGCCAGCAGTGGCGACAGGGGTTATCAGCCCCAGCATTTT.

This chain joins TRBV6-5 and TRBJ1-2, with D unclear. The V gene lost 5 bases and the J gene lost 7 bases, with 20 bases spanning the gap. Germline lookup yields CDR1 MNHEY and CDR2 SVGAGI. There are 15 residues in the CDR3. CDR3 in amino acids: CASSVVGQVSSGYTF. DNA of the CDR3: TGTGCCAGCAGTGTCGTGGGCCAGGTTAGCTCTGGCTACACCTTC.

This clone has just a few counts. The chain carries TRBV30 and TRBJ2-3; TRBD2 agrees at 13 bases. V trimming: 1 base; J trimming: 4 bases; junction bases outside the gene matches: 2. Germline CDR1 is GTSNPN and CDR2 is SVGIG (reference sequence). The length of the CDR3 is 15 residues. The DNA of the CDR3 is TGTGCCTGGAGTGGGACTAGCGGGGGCGCAGATACGCAGTATTTT. This sequence encodes CAWSGTSGGADTQYF.

This chain uses TRBV18 with TRBJ1-3; possibly TRBD1 for D (6 bases). The CDR3 covers 17 residues. V was pared by 3 bases and J by 0 bases, with 15 bases between. Germline loops: CDR1 KGHSH, CDR2 LQKENI. The DNA for the CDR3 is TGTGCCAGCTCACCTATCCCGGGACAATCCTCTGGAAACACCATATATTTT. This codes for CASSPIPGQSSGNTIYF.

The chain is built from TRBV9 and TRBJ1-5; maybe TRBD1 (5 bases). In germline, CDR1 is SGDLS, CDR2 YYNGEE. The V end was cut by 3 bases, the J end by 3 bases, with 10 bases between. This CDR3 is 14 amino acids long. CDR3: CASSAGGDNQPQHF. The CDR3 DNA reads as TGTGCCAGCAGCGCGGGGGGGGACAATCAGCCCCAGCATTTT.

Written as DNA, the CDR3 is TGTGCCAGCTCCCATGCCAAAAACATTCAGTACTTC. The encoded protein is CASSHAKNIQYF. The chain has TRBV19 and TRBJ2-4; D unresolved. CDR3 length: 12 residues. V lost 9 bases to trimming and J lost 1 base, with 7 bases between them. Germline lookup yields CDR1 LNHDA and CDR2 SQIVND (reference sequence).

The CDR3 protein is CASSQGMGTDTQYF. Here the CDR3 DNA reads TGTGCCAGCTCACAGGGGATGGGCACAGATACGCAGTATTTT. The V call is TRBV18, the J call TRBJ2-3; maybe TRBD1 (5 bases). This CDR3 region has 14 residues. CDR1 and CDR2 from the germline V gene are KGHSH and LQKENI. The V and J ends lost 4 bases and 1 base respectively, with 9 bases between them.

On this clone: This same CDR3 is encoded by further DNA sequences in the sample. V gene TRBV30 combines with J gene TRBJ1-2, with D unclear. Germline V CDR1 and CDR2: GTSNPN, SVGIG (reference sequence). The CDR3 runs 11 residues. The V end lost 2 bases, the J end lost 4 bases, and 5 bases lay between the germline ends. As DNA, the CDR3 is TGTGCCTGGAGTCTGGGCTATGGCTACACCTTC. Its protein product is CAWSLGYGYTF.

The V gene is TRBV30, the J gene TRBJ1-2; D ambiguous. This CDR3 is 9 amino acids long. The germline gives CDR1 GTSNPN, CDR2 SVGIG (reference sequence). V lost 8 bases and J lost 7, with 8 bases in between. CDR3 loop: CAGDTGYTF. The DNA of the CDR3 is TGTGCCGGAGACACTGGCTACACCTTC.